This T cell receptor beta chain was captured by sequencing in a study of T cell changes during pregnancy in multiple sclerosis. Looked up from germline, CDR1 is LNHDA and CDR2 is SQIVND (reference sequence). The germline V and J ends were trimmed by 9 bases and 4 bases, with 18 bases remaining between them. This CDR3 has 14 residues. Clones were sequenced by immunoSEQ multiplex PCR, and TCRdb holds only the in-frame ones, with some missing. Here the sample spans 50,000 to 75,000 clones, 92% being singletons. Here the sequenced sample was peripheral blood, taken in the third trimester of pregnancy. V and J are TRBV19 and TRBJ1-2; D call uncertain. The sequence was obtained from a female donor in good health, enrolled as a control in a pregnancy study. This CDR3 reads CASPDTILPYGYTF. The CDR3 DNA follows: TGTGCCAGCCCTGACACGATCCTTCCCTATGGCTACACCTTC.